The clone carrying this T cell receptor beta chain was recorded only once. Its antigen remains unknown. The sample is drawn from a study of cytomegalovirus exposure and HLA in healthy donors. Study observations and caveats: TCR beta chain V- and J-gene trimming was linked, in a later analysis, to a missense variant in DCLRE1C.

Vbeta (60) and Jbeta (13) primers were used in the PCR. TCRdb keeps only in-frame clones here, not all; method: immunoSEQ multiplex PCR. The repertoire consists of tens of thousands of clones, with less than 80% occurring once and the leading ten covering around a fifth. The TCR was taken from a woman aged 45 to 65 in good health and CMV-seropositive. The sequenced material came from PBMCs.

The DNA of the CDR3 is TGTGCCAGCAGCCAGGACAGGTCTAGCTCCTACGAGCAGTACTTC. Its translation is CASSQDRSSSYEQYF. The chain is built from TRBV5-4 and TRBJ2-7; 7 bases fit TRBD1. CDR3 length: 15 amino acids. The germline V gene encodes CDR1 SGHNT and CDR2 YYREEE (reference sequence). V shed 4 bases, J shed 0 bases, and the junction held 7 bases outside the gene matches.